What follows are 5 T cell receptor beta chains derived from one specimen sequenced in a study of blood T cell repertoires in COVID-19. The protocol was immunoSEQ multiplex PCR, while the TCRdb copy is restricted to in-frame clones and leaves out a portion. The data contain hundreds of thousands of clones, about 85% of them singletons. Material: peripheral blood. The receptor set was obtained from a man between 18 and 35 years old with active or convalescent COVID-19.

The V call is TRBV27, the J call TRBJ1-2, with no clear D. Germline V gives CDR1 MNHEY, CDR2 SMNVEV (reference sequence). Deletions cut 1 base from V and 7 bases from J, with 10 bases between. CDR3 length: 13 residues. The CDR3 DNA follows: TGTGCCAGCAGTTTATTTCGGTCGGGTGGCTACACCTTC. The encoded protein is CASSLFRSGGYTF.

The V call is TRBV5-1, the J call TRBJ2-7, with D possibly matching TRBD1 (6 bases). The germline V gene has CDR1 SGHRS and CDR2 YFSETQ. The CDR3 has 14 amino acids. V lost 1 base and J lost 0, with 8 bases in between. The CDR3 reads CASSLTGSSYEQYF. In DNA, the CDR3 is TGCGCCAGCAGCTTGACAGGGAGCTCCTACGAGCAGTACTTC.

This clone showed up just once. The rearrangement joins TRBV5-4 to TRBJ2-3; D is perhaps TRBD2 (6 bases). CDR1 and CDR2 from the germline V gene are SGHNT and YYREEE (reference sequence). The CDR3 has 15 residues. Trimming removed 3 bases from V and 0 bases from J, with 11 bases in between. In DNA, the CDR3 is TGTGCCAGCAGCTCAAAAAGCGGGAGCACAGATACGCAGTATTTT. Its translation is CASSSKSGSTDTQYF.

The rearrangement joins TRBV7-9 to TRBJ2-5, with unresolved D. Germline-derived CDR1 and CDR2 are SEHNR and FQNEAQ (reference sequence). The CDR3 length is 13 residues. V was cut by 1 base and J by 5 bases, with 8 bases left in between. The CDR3 here is CASSLDDMETQYF. Here the CDR3 DNA reads TGTGCCAGCAGCTTAGACGACATGGAGACCCAGTACTTC.

The chain joins TRBV11-1 to TRBJ2-4; D is unresolved. This CDR3 comprises 13 residues. V was trimmed by 5 bases and J by 9 bases, leaving 14 bases between them. In germline, CDR1 is SGHAT, CDR2 FQDESV (reference sequence). CDR3 bases: TGTGCCAGCAGCCTTGAGACTCAAGTCATTCAGTACTTC. It yields the protein CASSLETQVIQYF.